This entry lists 21 T cell receptor beta chains sequenced from one sample in a study of T-cell reconstitution after alpha-beta-depleted transplantation in children. Unique molecular identifiers were incorporated during preparation of the TCRbeta library. TCRdb re-derived calls from the PCR reads in MiXCR, one entry per CDR3 protein. The sample consists of hundreds of thousands of distinct CDR3 sequences, 13% of them appearing once. The sample in question was PBMCs, mostly from graft donor cells, obtained 360 days after TCRalphabeta/CD19-depleted stem cell transplant. All receptors derive from a male patient aged 10 to 17 who had a stem cell transplant for acute myeloid leukemia, so the T cells may come from the graft donor.

The chain links TRBV5-1 to TRBJ2-2, with D possibly being TRBD2 (6 bases). CDR3 length equals 16 residues. From germline, CDR1 is SGHRS and CDR2 YFSETQ. Trimming removed 0 bases at V and 4 bases at J, with 13 bases between. CDR3 sequence (DNA): TGCGCCAGCAGCTTGGGACTAGAAAGTGGCACCGGGGAGCTGTTTTTT. This gives the protein CASSLGLESGTGELFF. The whole variable domain, remainder taken from reference TRBV5-1 and TRBJ2-2, is KAGVTQTPRYLIKTRGQQVTLSCSPISGHRSVSWYQQTPGQGLQFLFEYFSETQRNKGNFPGRFSGRQFSNSRSEMNVSTLELGDSALYLCASSLGLESGTGELFFGEGSRLTVL.

There are a few counts of this clonotype. The chain is built from TRBV7-2 and TRBJ1-2; perhaps TRBD1 as D (5 bases). Trimming removed 0 bases at V and 4 bases at J, with 9 bases between. Germline V gene lookup returns CDR1 SGHTA and CDR2 FQGNSA. The CDR3 loop spans 14 amino acids. The CDR3 DNA follows: TGTGCCAGCAGCTTAGCCCAGGGTCCCTATGGCTACACCTTC. This sequence encodes CASSLAQGPYGYTF.

This chain uses TRBV4-3 with TRBJ2-7, with 8 bases aligning to TRBD2. Germline-derived CDR1 and CDR2 are LGHNA and YSLEER. V gave up 0 bases and J gave up 5 bases; unmatched junction bases: 6. The CDR3 has 15 amino acids. The CDR3 nucleotides read TGCGCCAGCAGCCAAGACCCAGCGGGGGTCCACGAGCAGTACTTC. Its translation: CASSQDPAGVHEQYF.

This clonotype was observed a few times. The chain links TRBV12-3 or TRBV12-4 to TRBJ1-1; D is undetermined. V lost 8 bases, J lost 6 bases, and 22 bases lay in between. The CDR3 spans 15 residues. Written as DNA, the CDR3 is TGTGCCAGCCTCGGGCCACAGAGCTATCTCGCTGAAGCTTTCTTT. This gives the protein CASLGPQSYLAEAFF.

This clonotype has ten or more counts. The chain links TRBV7-2 to TRBJ2-1; D ambiguous. CDR3 length equals 16 residues. The germline V gene encodes CDR1 SGHTA and CDR2 FQGNSA. Trimming pared 1 base from V and 4 bases from J, leaving 14 bases between. The CDR3 DNA follows: TGTGCCAGCAGCTTAGTGGGCAGGTTACCTTACAATGAGCAGTTCTTC. As protein: CASSLVGRLPYNEQFF.

As for this clonotype: An end of the junction differs from the germline gene, which may be a read error. The chain links TRBV6-2 or TRBV6-3 to TRBJ2-2; tentatively, D is TRBD1 (6 bases). Germline CDR1 is MNHEY and CDR2 is SVGEGT. This CDR3 has 19 residues. The CDR3 DNA follows: TGTGCTAGCAGTAACCTCCACCGGGGACATTTAAAACTCACCGGGGAGCTGTTTTTT. This translates into CASSNLHRGHLKLTGELFF.

This clonotype was counted a few times. The V call is TRBV28, the J call TRBJ2-7; 9 bases map to TRBD1. Germline-derived CDR1 and CDR2 are MDHEN and SYDVKM. V lost 7 bases to trimming and J lost 3 bases; unmatched junction nucleotides: 7. The CDR3 spans 14 residues. CDR3 protein: CASTRTGVIYEQYF. The CDR3 bases are TGTGCCAGCACCCGGACAGGGGTGATCTACGAGCAGTACTTC.

The genes are TRBV29-1 and TRBJ2-7, with 12 nucleotides matching TRBD2. V trimming: 6 bases; J trimming: 7 bases; junction bases outside the gene matches: 4. The CDR3 runs 12 residues. Germline loops: CDR1 SQVTM, CDR2 ANQGSEA. CDR3 sequence (DNA): TGCAGCGTCCGCGGACTAGCGGGAGAGCAGTACTTC. Its protein product is CSVRGLAGEQYF.

The V call is TRBV11-3, the J call TRBJ2-1; 7 bases map to TRBD2. The germline CDR1 and CDR2 sequences are SGHNT and YENEEA. The CDR3 loop spans 17 amino acids. The trim removed 1 base at V and 6 bases at J, leaving 12 bases unmatched. CDR3 loop: CASSLGSGRLPGNEQFF. In nucleotides, the CDR3 is TGTGCCAGCAGCTTAGGGTCCGGGAGGCTGCCCGGCAATGAGCAGTTCTTC.

This clonotype has just a few counts. The chain is built from TRBV28 and TRBJ2-1; D may be TRBD2 (6 bases). The germline gives CDR1 MDHEN, CDR2 SYDVKM. This CDR3 contains 15 residues. V lost 4 bases to trimming and J lost 3 bases, with 13 bases between them. This chain's CDR3 is CASSYRDSFYNEQFF. The CDR3 DNA reads as TGTGCCAGCAGTTACCGGGACTCCTTCTACAATGAGCAGTTCTTC.

The V call is TRBV11-2, the J call TRBJ2-5, with D perhaps matching TRBD1 (5 bases). This CDR3 has 14 residues. Trimming cost V 3 bases and J 2 bases, with 10 bases left between them. CDR1 and CDR2 (germline): SGHAT, FQNNGV. The CDR3 nucleotides are TGTGCCAGCAGCTTTCGACAGTTTCAAGAGACCCAGTACTTC. Protein: CASSFRQFQETQYF.

This clonotype was seen a handful of times. The chain recombines TRBV29-1 with TRBJ2-6; no firm D call. With 3 bases removed from V and 0 bases from J, the gap between germline ends came to 6 bases. The CDR3 totals 14 residues. Germline V gene lookup returns CDR1 SQVTM and CDR2 ANQGSEA. CDR3 DNA: TGCAGCGTTGACCGCGGCTCTGGGGCCAACGTCCTGACTTTC. As protein: CSVDRGSGANVLTF.

This clonotype has a handful of counts. The genes are TRBV6-2 or TRBV6-3 and TRBJ2-7; D may be TRBD2 (5 bases). The germline V gene encodes CDR1 MNHEY and CDR2 SVGEGT. Trimming took 6 bases from V and 3 from J, leaving 9 bases between them. This CDR3 has 12 amino acids. The CDR3 nucleotides are TGTGCCAGCAGGGTCGGGGTCTACGAGCAGTACTTC. Protein sequence: CASRVGVYEQYF.

This clonotype was detected only a few times. The gene calls are TRBV20-1 and TRBJ2-1; 11 positions match TRBD2. Germline V CDR1 and CDR2: DFQATT, SNEGSKA (reference sequence). This CDR3 has 15 residues. V lost 3 bases to trimming and J lost 9 bases; unmatched junction nucleotides: 10. CDR3 in amino acids: CSASDSGLAGGEQFF. CDR3 coding DNA: TGCAGTGCTAGTGATTCTGGGCTAGCGGGAGGTGAGCAGTTCTTC.

The chain uses TRBV20-1 and TRBJ2-7, with TRBD2 matching over 7 bases. Losses at the gene ends were 5 bases for V and 1 base for J; bases not matched to a gene: 17. Germline V CDR1 and CDR2: DFQATT, SNEGSKA (reference sequence). The CDR3 is 17 residues long. The CDR3 spells CSASLVVVSGISYEQYF. The CDR3 coding sequence is TGCAGTGCTTCCCTTGTTGTGGTAAGCGGGATATCCTACGAGCAGTACTTC.

This clonotype was found many times. The chain has TRBV6-5 and TRBJ1-3; D uncertain. Germline V gene data show CDR1 as MNHEY and CDR2 as SVGAGI. Deletions cut 2 bases from V and 4 bases from J, with 9 bases between. The CDR3 contains 14 residues. For the CDR3, the DNA is TGTGCCAGCAGTTACAGGGTCGAGGGAAACACCATATATTTT. It specifies CASSYRVEGNTIYF.

This clonotype was seen many times. The rearrangement links TRBV18 to TRBJ2-7; 7 bases agree with TRBD2. This CDR3 contains 12 residues. The junction had 3 bases not matched to a gene; V was cut back by 5 bases and J by 5 bases. Per the germline V gene, CDR1 is KGHSH and CDR2 is LQKENI. For the CDR3, the DNA is TGTGCCAGCTCATCCCGGGAGGACGAGCAGTACTTC. Its translation: CASSSREDEQYF.

There are a few counts of this clonotype. The J gene is TRBJ2-1, the V gene TRBV5-1; 7 nucleotides align to TRBD2. The CDR3 is 15 residues long. Trimming removed 4 bases from V and 4 bases from J; junction bases left unmatched: 8. CDR1 is SGHRS and CDR2 is YFSETQ in the germline V gene. CDR3 protein: CASSAPSSGYNEQFF. The CDR3 DNA sequence: TGCGCCAGCAGCGCCCCCTCTAGCGGTTACAATGAGCAGTTCTTC. Based on the CDR3 plus reference TRBV5-1 and TRBJ2-1, the full variable domain is KAGVTQTPRYLIKTRGQQVTLSCSPISGHRSVSWYQQTPGQGLQFLFEYFSETQRNKGNFPGRFSGRQFSNSRSEMNVSTLELGDSALYLCASSAPSSGYNEQFFGPGTRLTVL.

This clonotype showed up just a few times. This chain connects TRBV7-8 to TRBJ2-2, with D maybe TRBD1 (6 bases). Germline assignment: CDR1 SGHVS and CDR2 FQNEAQ. Deletions cut 4 bases from V and 6 bases from J, with 12 bases between. CDR3 length: 14 residues. CDR3 residues: CASSSGHVSGELFF. CDR3 coding DNA: TGTGCCAGCAGCTCGGGACACGTATCCGGGGAGCTGTTTTTT. The entire variable domain, with the rest obtained from reference TRBV7-8 and TRBJ2-2, is as follows: GAGVSQSPRYKVAKRGQDVALRCDPISGHVSLFWYQQALGQGPEFLTYFQNEAQLDKSGLPSDRFFAERPEGSVSTLKIQRTQQEDSAVYLCASSSGHVSGELFFGEGSRLTVL.

This clonotype has just a few counts. This sequence joins TRBV28 and TRBJ2-4; D gene ambiguous. Between the trimmed V and J ends, which lost 6 bases and 7 bases, there was a span of 7 bases. The CDR3 is 11 amino acids. Looked up from germline, CDR1 is MDHEN and CDR2 is SYDVKM. The CDR3 loop is CASSSYNIQYF. In DNA form, the CDR3 reads TGTGCCAGCAGCTCCTACAACATTCAGTACTTC. Complete variable domain (other parts from reference TRBV28 and TRBJ2-4): DVKVTQSSRYLVKRTGEKVFLECVQDMDHENMFWYRQDPGLGLRLIYFSYDVKMKEKGDIPEGYSVSREKKERFSLILESASTNQTSMYLCASSSYNIQYFGAGTRLSVL.

This clonotype appeared many times. The chain carries TRBV7-6 and TRBJ2-7, with 10 bases identical to TRBD2. The CDR3 is made up of 15 amino acids. J gave up 4 bases and V 2 bases, and 5 bases lay outside the gene matches. CDR1 SGHVS and CDR2 FNYEAQ come from the germline V gene. CDR3 bases: TGTGCCAGCAGCTTAATGGCTAGCGGGAGTTACGAGCAGTACTTC. Translated: CASSLMASGSYEQYF.